This record covers a single T cell receptor beta chain. Its antigen is not identified. This sample was taken from a study of T cell repertoires in cytomegalovirus infection. The CDR3 sequence is 12 residues long. Germline trimming cut 6 bases from V and 5 bases from J; bases unmatched to any gene: 4. Looked up from germline, CDR1 is ENHRY and CDR2 is SYGVKD. Overall study findings and caveats: There were HLA-C-restricted CMV-specific TCR beta clonotypes dominating the ex vivo response.

Each CDR3 protein is one row after TCRdb ran MiXCR on the reads. Among about 570,000 distinct CDR3 sequences listed, about 39% were seen once. The rearrangement links TRBV10-3 to TRBJ2-7; TRBD1 matches 7 bases. The sequenced sample was cultured PBMCs, obtained from culture after CMV antigen stimulation. The clonotype originates from a human donor in good health (CMV status not recorded). Some clones in this sample may be carry-over from other donors' samples. The CDR3 loop reads CAISYQGDEQYF. CDR3 coding DNA: TGTGCCATCAGCTACCAGGGGGACGAGCAGTACTTC.